These T cell receptor beta chains were read from a single sample in a study of metastatic and nonmetastatic thyroid tumors. TCRdb re-called clones via MiXCR from the PCR reads. Of about 89,000 clones in the sample, approximately 12% were seen once. Sequencing used tumor tissue. Receptors were obtained from a female donor with papillary thyroid cancer or a benign thyroid nodule (not recorded which). Some clones in this sample may be carry-over from other donors' samples. Both conserved end residues are part of each CDR3. Rows give clone size only sometimes, using once, few, many, or a class for an expanded clone.

>TRBV5-6|TRBJ1-1|many
CASSGVRTVGRGPEAFF
>TRBV10-3|TRBJ1-3|many
CAISEGSLSGNTIYF
>TRBV20-1|TRBJ2-6|few
CSATGGRAGANVLTF
>TRBV6-1|TRBJ2-7|many
CASTDGLASSDEQYF
>TRBV11-2|TRBJ2-3|many
CASSYMGSADTQYF
>TRBV10-3|TRBJ2-1|-
CAIRGQGFSTNRSYNEQFF
>TRBV2|TRBJ2-1|many
CASSRTSSYNEQFF
>TRBV6-2/TRBV6-3|TRBJ2-7|few
CASSWTLPEQYF
>TRBV5-1|TRBJ2-5|many
CASSYSLAGGPETQYF
>TRBV9|TRBJ1-4|many
CASSADPGARREKLFF
>TRBV27|TRBJ1-5|many
CASSLFASQPQHF
>TRBV4-1|TRBJ1-1|many
CASSLGKNTEAFF
>TRBV6-1|TRBJ1-3|-
CASSGETAGRTIYF
>TRBV11-3|TRBJ2-3|many
CASRLGRHGDTQYF
>TRBV9|TRBJ1-2|few
CASSPQWATHYGYTF
>TRBV24-1|TRBJ2-6|many
CATSDSWDVGANVLTF
>TRBV18|TRBJ2-1|many
CASSPPDRGPRGEQFF
>TRBV12-3/TRBV12-4|TRBJ1-2|many
CASSTLHSGTAVGYTF
>TRBV5-4|TRBJ2-3|many
CASSSYRGASTDTQYF
>TRBV6-7|TRBJ2-7|many
CASRCAGTVRYEQYF
>TRBV6-1|TRBJ1-2|few
CAISEAPGQARYGYTF
>TRBV2|TRBJ2-7|many
CASSEADRPPREQYF
>TRBV12-3/TRBV12-4|TRBJ1-5|many
CASSPGVGQGHNQPQHF
>TRBV7-9|TRBJ2-3|many
CASRPRGDTQYF
>TRBV6-2/TRBV6-3|TRBJ2-1|few
CACSYGTSVMGEQFF
>TRBV20-1|TRBJ1-2|many
CSARREGYTF
>TRBV5-1|TRBJ2-1|many
CASSLGMAGSSYNEQFF
>TRBV19|TRBJ1-6|many
CASSDRVGSPLHF
>TRBV20-1|TRBJ1-1|many
CTPGRWTEAFF
>TRBV3-1|TRBJ2-6|many
CASSLSGGSSGANVLTF
>TRBV6-6|TRBJ2-7|few
CAGSYRLAGGPLSYEQYF
>TRBV12-3/TRBV12-4|TRBJ2-1|many
CASSLRGGPKAEQFF
>TRBV7-9|TRBJ1-3|-
CASSLEAQINTIYF
>TRBV4-2|TRBJ2-2|few
CASSQDGVAINTGELFF
>TRBV7-7|TRBJ2-3|many
CASSLGDRPSTDTQYF
>TRBV6-4|TRBJ2-1|medium-sized
CASSDYILEGQSYNEQFF
>TRBV28|TRBJ2-7|many
CASSSQGGWSYEQYF
>TRBV2|TRBJ2-3|many
CASTLLMTSKEKDTQYF
>TRBV5-1|TRBJ1-1|once
CASSFYIRDTEAFF
>TRBV30|TRBJ2-5|-
CAWSVIVGSETQYF
>TRBV7-6|TRBJ2-7|many
CASSLGVGSSYEQYF
>TRBV9|TRBJ2-7|few
CASSSAGLSYEQYF
>TRBV4-3|TRBJ2-7|-
CASSQEGARGYEQYF
>TRBV5-1|TRBJ2-5|many
CASSPTSLETQYF
>TRBV6-2/TRBV6-3|TRBJ2-1|many
CASSPRLAGDLDEQFF
>TRBV19|TRBJ2-5|many
CASSKDRIETQYF
>TRBV6-5|TRBJ1-4|many
CASSYHGPIEKLFF
>TRBV5-1|TRBJ2-5|many
CASSTGTSQETQYF
>TRBV6-1|TRBJ2-1|many
CASSSRGDEQFF
>TRBV6-2/TRBV6-3|TRBJ2-5|few
CASSLERLAGLETQYF
>TRBV9|TRBJ2-3|many
CASSPGTGIDTQYF
>TRBV7-8|TRBJ2-1|many
CASSLGKMAEQFF
>TRBV28|TRBJ2-2|many
CASSETGGHTGELFF
>TRBV20-1|TRBJ2-1|many
CSARDWTSGKGEQFF
>TRBV9|TRBJ1-6|-
CASSQHGGTGDNSHLHF
>TRBV7-8|TRBJ2-5|many
CASSLERETQYF
>TRBV29-1|TRBJ1-2|many
CSVGGDGYTF
>TRBV19|TRBJ2-5|many
CASRGVGRQSQETQYF
>TRBV18|TRBJ2-1|many
CASSGRGNNEQFF
>TRBV20-1|TRBJ1-2|many
CSALSTGQGGYGYTF